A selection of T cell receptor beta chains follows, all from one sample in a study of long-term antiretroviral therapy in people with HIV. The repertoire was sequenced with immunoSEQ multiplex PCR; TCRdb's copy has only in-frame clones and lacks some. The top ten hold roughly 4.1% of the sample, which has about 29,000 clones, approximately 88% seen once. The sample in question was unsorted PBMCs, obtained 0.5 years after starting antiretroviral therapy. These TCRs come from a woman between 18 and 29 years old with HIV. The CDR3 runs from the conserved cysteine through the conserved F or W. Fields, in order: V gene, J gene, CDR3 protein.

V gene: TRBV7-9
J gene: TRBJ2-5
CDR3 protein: CASSTLEGRETQYF

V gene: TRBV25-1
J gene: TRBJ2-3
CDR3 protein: CASGPQAMREKDTQYF

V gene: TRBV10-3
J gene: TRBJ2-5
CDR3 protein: CAISVGDQETQYF

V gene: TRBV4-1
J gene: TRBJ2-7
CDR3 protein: CASSQDVASASYEQYF

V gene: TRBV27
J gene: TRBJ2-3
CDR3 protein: CASSLSARGTDTQYF

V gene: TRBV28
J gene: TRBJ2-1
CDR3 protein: CASSLPRDRILDEQFF

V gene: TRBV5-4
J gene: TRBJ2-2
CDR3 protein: CASSPRASPNTGELFF

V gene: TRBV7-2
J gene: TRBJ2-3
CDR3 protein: CASSSLGGASTDTQYF

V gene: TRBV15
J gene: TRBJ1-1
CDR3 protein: CATSRVENTEAFF

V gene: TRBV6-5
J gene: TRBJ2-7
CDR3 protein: CASRGNSHLFYEQYF

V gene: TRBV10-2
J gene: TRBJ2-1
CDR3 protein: CASSLVTQTYNEQFF

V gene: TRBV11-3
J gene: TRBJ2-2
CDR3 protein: CASSSRGGTGELFF

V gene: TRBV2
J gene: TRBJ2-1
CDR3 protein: CASTAVGYNEQFF

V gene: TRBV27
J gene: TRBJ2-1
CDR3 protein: CASSLSGSPYNEQFF

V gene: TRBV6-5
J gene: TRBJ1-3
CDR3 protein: CASSPGVGGNTIYF